Listed here are 18 T cell receptor beta chains from one sample, sequenced in a study of cytomegalovirus exposure and HLA in healthy donors. Primers: 60 Vbeta forward and 13 Jbeta reverse. Assay used: immunoSEQ multiplex PCR; TCRdb lists only in-frame clones, some missing. The profile shows 130,000 or so clones, more than 70% of them singletons. The sequenced sample was PBMCs. These receptors were taken from a male donor in good health and CMV-seronegative.

The chain links TRBV4-2 to TRBJ1-1; TRBD1 agrees at 7 bases. J was trimmed by 5 bases and V by 3 bases; bases with no gene match: 9. The CDR3 sequence is 15 residues long. Looked up from germline, CDR1 is LGHNA and CDR2 is YNFKEQ. CDR3 in DNA: TGTGCCAGCAGCCATAGTGAGGGGGCGGGTACTGAAGCTTTCTTT. Translating it yields CASSHSEGAGTEAFF.

The V call is TRBV9, the J call TRBJ1-3, with TRBD1 matching over 9 bases. J lost 0 bases, V lost 4 bases, and 11 bases had no gene match. This CDR3 spans 18 amino acids. Germline CDR1 is SGDLS and CDR2 is YYNGEE. CDR3 bases: TGTGCCAGCAGCCAGCGCGGGGACAGGGCCAGCTCTGGAAACACCATATATTTT. It specifies CASSQRGDRASSGNTIYF.

This chain joins TRBV14 and TRBJ2-7, with TRBD1 matching over 10 bases. With V trimmed by 4 bases and J by 7 bases, 10 bases remained unmatched. The CDR3 loop spans 15 amino acids. The germline V gene has CDR1 SGHDN and CDR2 FVKESK. In DNA, the CDR3 is TGTGCCAGCAGCCTTCCCGGGACAGGGGTAAAAGAGCAGTACTTC. Protein product: CASSLPGTGVKEQYF.

This clone was observed a handful of times. CDR3 sequence (DNA): TGCGCCAGCAGCTTGGAGCCGAACACAGATACGCAGTATTTT. Translating it yields CASSLEPNTDTQYF. The rearrangement joins TRBV5-1 to TRBJ2-3; D gene unclear. Germline V gene lookup returns CDR1 SGHRS and CDR2 YFSETQ. The CDR3 spans 14 residues. Trimming pared 0 bases from V and 2 bases from J, leaving 7 bases between.

This clone was seen only a few times. This CDR3 reads CASSSERSKNTEAFF. The DNA for the CDR3 is TGTGCCAGCAGTTCCGAGCGGAGTAAGAACACTGAAGCTTTCTTT. The chain uses TRBV6-5 and TRBJ1-1, with D uncertain. Trimming cost V 4 bases and J 1 base, with 13 bases left between them. Germline loops: CDR1 MNHEY, CDR2 SVGAGI. This CDR3 region has 15 residues.

CDR3 DNA sequence: TGTGCCAGCAGCCAAGATCACGGGAGCTCCTACGAGCAGTACTTC. The encoded protein is CASSQDHGSSYEQYF. The chain links TRBV4-2 to TRBJ2-7; possible D gene TRBD2, 6 bases. The V gene's germline CDR1 is LGHNA and CDR2 YNFKEQ. The CDR3 spans 15 residues. The ends were cut back, 0 bases at V and 0 bases at J, with 9 bases in the middle.

The chain joins TRBV6-5 to TRBJ1-1; TRBD1 is a possible D gene (5 bases). V lost 2 bases and J lost 5, with 12 bases in between. The germline CDR1 and CDR2 sequences are MNHEY and SVGAGI. CDR3 length: 14 amino acids. The CDR3 here is CASSYGGGETEAFF. The CDR3, as DNA: TGTGCCAGCAGTTACGGTGGGGGGGAGACTGAAGCTTTCTTT.

This sequence joins TRBV19 and TRBJ1-1; 10 nucleotides line up with TRBD1. Per the germline V gene, CDR1 is LNHDA and CDR2 is SQIVND (reference sequence). The CDR3 is 15 residues long. V lost 7 bases, J lost 0 bases, and 5 bases stayed unmatched. In DNA, the CDR3 is TGTGCCAGTAAGAGGACAGGGGGAATGAACACTGAAGCTTTCTTT. This gives the protein CASKRTGGMNTEAFF.

This clone was recorded a few times. V gene TRBV5-1 combines with J gene TRBJ1-1, with D possibly being TRBD1 (5 bases). Germline assignment: CDR1 SGHRS and CDR2 YFSETQ. This CDR3 spans 15 amino acids. V was clipped by 0 bases and J by 5 bases, with 14 bases between them. The CDR3 DNA reads as TGCGCCAGCAGCTTGGATCCGGGGGTTGGGACTGAAGCTTTCTTT. It specifies CASSLDPGVGTEAFF.

This chain uses TRBV5-1 with TRBJ2-3; a possible D gene is TRBD2 (7 bases). Per germline, CDR1 SGHRS and CDR2 YFSETQ. The CDR3 totals 15 residues. Between the trimmed V and J ends, which lost 4 bases and 2 bases, there was a span of 14 bases. CDR3 in DNA: TGCGCCAGCAGCGGGGGGGGCCGCGTCACAGATACGCAGTATTTT. Translated, it gives CASSGGGRVTDTQYF.

This chain uses TRBV19 with TRBJ1-1; 8 positions match TRBD1. Germline lookup yields CDR1 LNHDA and CDR2 SQIVND (reference sequence). With V trimmed by 6 bases and J by 4 bases, 1 base remained unmatched. The CDR3 has 12 residues. The CDR3: CASRQGGTEAFF. Here the CDR3 DNA reads TGTGCCAGTAGACAGGGGGGCACTGAAGCTTTCTTT.

In this sample, this clone turned up a few times. This chain joins TRBV6-6 and TRBJ1-2, with 8 bases aligning to TRBD1. Trimming took 4 bases from V and 2 from J; bases not matched to a gene: 9. This CDR3 is 16 amino acids long. In germline, CDR1 is MNHNY, CDR2 SVGAGI (reference sequence). The CDR3 is CASSSLGQGGNYGYTF. The CDR3 nucleotides are TGTGCCAGCAGTTCCCTTGGACAGGGAGGCAACTATGGCTACACCTTC.

The chain recombines TRBV18 with TRBJ1-6, with TRBD1 matching over 9 bases. J was trimmed by 7 bases and V by 6 bases; bases with no gene match: 10. Germline values: CDR1 KGHSH, CDR2 LQKENI. The CDR3 runs to 16 residues. CDR3 DNA sequence: TGTGCCAGCTCTTCTGACGGGACAGGGTCGAATTCACCCCTCCACTTT. Translating it yields CASSSDGTGSNSPLHF.

The rearrangement links TRBV19 to TRBJ1-1; tentative D call: TRBD1 (5 bases). This CDR3 spans 14 amino acids. Trimming removed 3 bases from V and 5 bases from J, with 13 bases in between. CDR1 is LNHDA, CDR2 SQIVND, per germline (reference sequence). This CDR3 is CASSIPEGVTEAFF. The CDR3 DNA sequence: TGTGCCAGTAGTATTCCCGAAGGGGTTACTGAAGCTTTCTTT.

The chain recombines TRBV6-1 with TRBJ1-4; D perhaps matches TRBD1 (6 bases). Germline assignment: CDR1 MNHNS and CDR2 SASEGT. Trimming cost V 5 bases and J 5 bases, with 9 bases left between them. The CDR3 spans 13 residues. The CDR3 sequence: CASSPGQNEKLFF. The DNA of the CDR3 is TGTGCCAGCAGTCCTGGACAGAATGAAAAACTGTTTTTT.

This clone has just one count. The chain employs TRBV5-1 and TRBJ1-1; D is unresolved. The V gene lost 0 bases and the J gene lost 1 base, with 13 bases spanning the gap. CDR3 length: 16 residues. The germline CDR1 and CDR2 sequences are SGHRS and YFSETQ. CDR3 sequence: CASSLAYSRGNTEAFF. In nucleotides, the CDR3 is TGCGCCAGCAGCTTGGCGTACAGCCGGGGGAACACTGAAGCTTTCTTT.

The rearrangement uses TRBV18 and TRBJ1-1, with TRBD1 matching 9 bases. CDR1 is KGHSH, CDR2 LQKENI, per germline. The CDR3 runs to 17 residues. Trimming removed 3 bases from V and 1 base from J; junction bases left unmatched: 9. The CDR3 bases are TGTGCCAGCTCACCGGGACAGGGAAGTGTGAGGAACACTGAAGCTTTCTTT. It yields the protein CASSPGQGSVRNTEAFF.

The genes are TRBV30 and TRBJ2-3; 7 bases align to TRBD1. This CDR3 spans 15 amino acids. V was pared by 0 bases and J by 4 bases, with 7 bases of the junction left unmatched. The germline CDR1 and CDR2 sequences are GTSNPN and SVGIG (reference sequence). CDR3 loop: CAWSVSQGPADTQYF. As DNA, the CDR3 is TGTGCCTGGAGTGTATCACAGGGGCCCGCAGATACGCAGTATTTT.